This T cell receptor (beta chain) emerged from a study of blood T cell repertoires in COVID-19. About the study: Samples of COVID-19 (acute and convalescent) were obtained from the United States, Italy and Spain.

Using immunoSEQ multiplex PCR, the repertoire was profiled, and TCRdb retains in-frame clones only, with some absent. The sample yields under 300,000 clones, about 83% seen once. V gave up 5 bases and J gave up 4 bases, with 11 bases separating them. The CDR3 has 14 amino acids. Germline loops: CDR1 WNHNN, CDR2 SYGVQD (reference sequence). This sequence joins TRBV10-1 and TRBJ2-2; possible D gene TRBD1, 5 bases. This clonotype originated in a man aged 45-65 years with acute or convalescent COVID-19. Sequencing input: peripheral blood. The CDR3 nucleotides are TGCGCCAGCAGTTTAGACAGTTTCACCGGGGAGCTGTTTTTT. This gives the protein CASSLDSFTGELFF.